This TCR beta chain stems from a study of vaccination effects on CD4 cells after COVID-19. Note on this clone: What it binds is not known.

On approximately day 9 of culture, CD4+ T cells were separated out. Either the BNT162b2 or mRNA-1273 vaccine was given to participants in two doses. The V end lost 1 base, the J end lost 5 bases, and 11 bases lay between the germline ends. Germline-derived CDR1 and CDR2 are LNHDA and SQIVND (reference sequence). The CDR3 totals 14 residues. TCRdb's copy holds only in-frame clones and misses some; the assay was immunoSEQ multiplex PCR. Seen here are tens of thousands of clones, just under 75% observed once, and the top ten hold approximately 2%. This receptor was taken from a human donor who received a COVID-19 vaccine. This specimen was CD4+ T cells from PBMCs cultured without peptide, taken after COVID-19 vaccination. The rearrangement uses TRBV19 and TRBJ2-5; no clear D gene. The DNA of the CDR3 is TGTGCCAGTAGTATAGTCAATAGTCGGGAGACCCAGTACTTC. Protein: CASSIVNSRETQYF.